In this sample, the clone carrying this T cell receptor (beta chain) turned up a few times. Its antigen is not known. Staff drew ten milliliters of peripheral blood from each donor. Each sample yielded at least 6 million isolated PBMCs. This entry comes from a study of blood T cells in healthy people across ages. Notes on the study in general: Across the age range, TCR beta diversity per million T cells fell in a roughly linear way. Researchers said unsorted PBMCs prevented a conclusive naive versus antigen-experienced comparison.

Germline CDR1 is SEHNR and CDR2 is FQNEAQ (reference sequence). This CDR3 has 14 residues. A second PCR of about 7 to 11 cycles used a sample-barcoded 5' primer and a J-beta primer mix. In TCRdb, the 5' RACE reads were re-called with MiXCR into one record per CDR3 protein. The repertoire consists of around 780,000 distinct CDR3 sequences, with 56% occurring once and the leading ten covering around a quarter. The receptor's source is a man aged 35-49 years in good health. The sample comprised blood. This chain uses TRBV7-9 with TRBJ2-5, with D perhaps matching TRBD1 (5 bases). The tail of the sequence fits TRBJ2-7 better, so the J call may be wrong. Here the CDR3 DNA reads TGTGCCAGCAGCACCCGACAGACCAGAGACGAGCAGTACTTC. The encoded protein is CASSTRQTRDEQYF.